The clone carrying this T cell receptor (beta chain) appeared many times. This CDR3 comprises 18 residues. Looked up from germline, CDR1 is LGHDT and CDR2 is YNNKEL (reference sequence). Losses at the gene ends were 0 bases for V and 2 bases for J; bases not matched to a gene: 9. The data originate from a study of CD8 T cells in ankylosing spondylitis. By quantitative 5'-RACE with molecular barcodes, the TCR beta libraries were made. TCRdb recomputed calls from the 5' RACE reads with MiXCR, one row per CDR3 protein. The data hold 100,000 to 150,000 distinct CDR3 sequences, with approximately 10% observed a single time.

The chain has TRBV3-1 and TRBJ2-5; the match to TRBD2 covers 10 bases. The sequencing input was blood, either unsorted or a sorted T cell fraction (not recorded which). This sequence was found in a male donor with ankylosing spondylitis or in good health (not recorded which). Here the CDR3 DNA reads TGTGCCAGCAGCCAAGATTTAGGACTAGCGGCTCCTCAAGAGACCCAGTACTTC. Its protein product is CASSQDLGLAAPQETQYF.